This T cell receptor (beta chain) emerged from a study of OX40 agonist ivuxolimab in advanced cancers. Study as a whole: Three patients had partial responses: one hepatocellular carcinoma, two cutaneous melanoma.

With respect to this clone: Antigen unknown.

Generated by immunoSEQ multiplex PCR, the TCRdb table keeps only in-frame clones and is missing some. Of about 47,000 clones listed, under 90% were seen once; the top ten hold under 25%. Study-wide points: Researchers did not determine the expanded peripheral T cells' antigen specificity. There was clonal expansion of CD4+ and CD8+ blood T cells by week 6 at 0.1 to 3.0 mg/kg.

V dropped 3 bases and J dropped 6; count of bases not matched to a gene: 5. The CDR3 has 14 amino acids. Germline values: CDR1 MDHEN, CDR2 SYDVKM. This TCR came from an adult with an advanced solid tumor such as melanoma, head and neck, liver or kidney cancer. The sequences come from CD4+ or CD8+ T cells sorted from blood, collected in a trial of the OX40 agonist ivuxolimab. V and J are TRBV28 and TRBJ1-5; 7 bases align to TRBD1. The chain's CDR3 is CASSFRQGGQPQHF. The CDR3 nucleotides read TGTGCCAGCAGTTTTCGACAGGGAGGTCAGCCCCAGCATTTT.